This is a list of T cell receptor beta chains from one sample in a study of T cells in Graves' hyperthyroidism and ophthalmopathy. TCRdb recomputed calls from the multiplex PCR reads with MiXCR, one row per CDR3 protein. Of some 350,000 distinct CDR3 sequences in the sample, approximately 15% were seen once. Sample: blood. The source is a young woman with Graves' hyperthyroidism that later progressed to Graves' ophthalmopathy. CDR3s include the opening cysteine and the closing phenylalanine or tryptophan. A D gene is named only where the DNA matches it firmly. Part of the rows lack a size; the others show once, few, many or a class for expanded clones.

V gene: TRBV11-2; J gene: TRBJ2-7; clone size: many; D gene: -; CDR3 protein: CASSLSAGEGSEQYF; CDR3 DNA: TGTGCCAGCAGCTTATCGGCAGGGGAGGGGTCCGAGCAGTACTTC
V gene: TRBV20-1; J gene: TRBJ2-3; clone size: many; D gene: -; CDR3 protein: CSASGSIGSTDTQYF; CDR3 DNA: TGCAGTGCTAGCGGGAGTATTGGAAGCACAGATACGCAGTATTTT
V gene: TRBV6-1; J gene: TRBJ1-6; clone size: -; D gene: -; CDR3 protein: CASSHPGTESSYNSPLHF; CDR3 DNA: TGTGCCAGCAGTCACCCGGGGACGGAGAGCTCCTATAATTCACCCCTCCACTTT
V gene: TRBV27; J gene: TRBJ1-5; clone size: -; D gene: -; CDR3 protein: CASSSVPGAYSNQPQHF; CDR3 DNA: TGTGCCAGCAGCTCAGTTCCAGGGGCCTATAGCAATCAGCCCCAGCATTTT
V gene: TRBV20-1; J gene: TRBJ2-1; clone size: many; D gene: -; CDR3 protein: CSAKRSLDNEQFF; CDR3 DNA: TGCAGTGCTAAACGCAGTTTGGACAATGAGCAGTTCTTC
V gene: TRBV6-6; J gene: TRBJ1-5; clone size: many; D gene: -; CDR3 protein: CASSYNPNLLNQPQHF; CDR3 DNA: TGTGCCAGCAGTTACAATCCCAACCTCTTGAATCAGCCCCAGCATTTT
V gene: TRBV5-1; J gene: TRBJ2-1; clone size: -; D gene: TRBD2; CDR3 protein: CASSWTSGIHNEQFF; CDR3 DNA: TGCGCCAGCAGCTGGACTAGCGGGATACACAATGAGCAGTTCTTC
V gene: TRBV5-1; J gene: TRBJ2-5; clone size: few; D gene: TRBD2; CDR3 protein: CASSLLGGEETQYF; CDR3 DNA: TGCGCCAGCAGCTTGTTGGGAGGGGAAGAGACCCAGTACTTC
V gene: TRBV4-1; J gene: TRBJ1-4; clone size: -; D gene: -; CDR3 protein: CASSQDTSGWEKLFF; CDR3 DNA: TGCGCCAGCAGCCAAGATACCTCGGGGTGGGAAAAACTGTTTTTT
V gene: TRBV7-2; J gene: TRBJ2-2; clone size: -; D gene: -; CDR3 protein: CASSPLAEIPWELFF; CDR3 DNA: TGTGCCAGCAGCCCCCTTGCGGAGATACCCTGGGAGCTGTTTTTT
V gene: TRBV2; J gene: TRBJ2-1; clone size: many; D gene: -; CDR3 protein: CASSETAYNEQFF; CDR3 DNA: TGTGCCAGCAGTGAGACAGCCTACAATGAGCAGTTCTTC
V gene: TRBV5-1; J gene: TRBJ2-1; clone size: few; D gene: TRBD2; CDR3 protein: CASSLELAGGHNEQFF; CDR3 DNA: TGCGCCAGCAGCTTAGAACTAGCGGGAGGCCACAATGAGCAGTTCTTC
V gene: TRBV20-1; J gene: TRBJ2-3; clone size: many; D gene: TRBD2; CDR3 protein: CSARDLKPSGSFDTQYF; CDR3 DNA: TGCAGTGCTAGAGATCTTAAGCCCAGCGGGAGTTTTGATACGCAGTATTTT
V gene: TRBV28; J gene: TRBJ1-1; clone size: many; D gene: -; CDR3 protein: CASSGFEGGTEAFF; CDR3 DNA: TGTGCCAGCAGTGGCTTCGAGGGAGGCACTGAAGCTTTCTTT
V gene: TRBV20-1; J gene: TRBJ2-1; clone size: many; D gene: -; CDR3 protein: CSARPPDYNEQFF; CDR3 DNA: TGCAGTGCTAGGCCTCCTGATTACAATGAGCAGTTCTTC
V gene: TRBV5-6; J gene: TRBJ1-1; clone size: many; D gene: -; CDR3 protein: CASSLAGGGTEAFF; CDR3 DNA: TGTGCCAGCAGCTTGGCCGGGGGGGGCACTGAAGCTTTCTTT
V gene: TRBV12-3/TRBV12-4; J gene: TRBJ1-2; clone size: few; D gene: TRBD1; CDR3 protein: CASSFGTGRRCTF; CDR3 DNA: TGTGCCAGCAGTTTTGGGACAGGGCGGCGCTGCACCTTC
V gene: TRBV7-2; J gene: TRBJ1-5; clone size: many; D gene: -; CDR3 protein: CASSLGPPTSNQPQHF; CDR3 DNA: TGTGCCAGCAGCCTCGGGCCGCCAACTAGCAATCAGCCCCAGCATTTT
V gene: TRBV12-3/TRBV12-4; J gene: TRBJ2-5; clone size: -; D gene: -; CDR3 protein: CASSPGRSWVVQETQYF; CDR3 DNA: TGTGCCAGCAGCCCCGGTCGATCATGGGTAGTCCAAGAGACCCAGTACTTC
V gene: TRBV6-2/TRBV6-3; J gene: TRBJ2-3; clone size: many; D gene: TRBD2; CDR3 protein: CASSRTSGSPDTQYF; CDR3 DNA: TGTGCCAGCAGTCGGACTAGCGGGAGCCCAGATACGCAGTATTTT
V gene: TRBV10-3; J gene: TRBJ2-7; clone size: many; D gene: TRBD1; CDR3 protein: CAIGDRVIYEQYF; CDR3 DNA: TGTGCCATCGGGGACAGAGTCATCTACGAGCAGTACTTC
V gene: TRBV4-2; J gene: TRBJ1-2; clone size: few; D gene: -; CDR3 protein: CASSQDTGGGYGYTF; CDR3 DNA: TGTGCCAGCAGCCAAGATACGGGGGGTGGCTATGGCTACACCTTC
V gene: TRBV28; J gene: TRBJ1-5; clone size: many; D gene: -; CDR3 protein: CASSFSTKSLSQHF; CDR3 DNA: TGTGCCAGCAGTTTTTCGACTAAATCTTTGTCTCAGCATTTT
V gene: TRBV7-8; J gene: TRBJ2-3; clone size: many; D gene: -; CDR3 protein: CASSFPTGSSTDTQYF; CDR3 DNA: TGTGCCAGCAGCTTTCCGACTGGATCTAGCACAGATACGCAGTATTTT
V gene: TRBV6-1; J gene: TRBJ1-1; clone size: many; D gene: -; CDR3 protein: CASSASRHTNTEAFF; CDR3 DNA: TGTGCCAGCAGTGCTTCTCGTCACACGAACACTGAAGCTTTCTTT
V gene: TRBV12-3/TRBV12-4; J gene: TRBJ2-3; clone size: many; D gene: -; CDR3 protein: CASSHNSRNNTQYF; CDR3 DNA: TGTGCCAGCAGCCACAATAGCCGCAACAATACGCAGTATTTT
V gene: TRBV6-1; J gene: TRBJ2-7; clone size: -; D gene: -; CDR3 protein: CASSEESVALLEQYF; CDR3 DNA: TGTGCCAGCAGTGAGGAGTCGGTTGCTTTACTCGAGCAGTACTTC
V gene: TRBV4-3; J gene: TRBJ1-1; clone size: few; D gene: -; CDR3 protein: CASSQEGDRWGTEAFF; CDR3 DNA: TGCGCCAGCAGCCAAGAGGGAGACAGGTGGGGAACTGAAGCTTTCTTT
V gene: TRBV19; J gene: TRBJ1-2; clone size: -; D gene: -; CDR3 protein: CASSAFGYGYTF; CDR3 DNA: TGTGCCAGTAGTGCCTTTGGGTATGGCTACACCTTC
V gene: TRBV6-1; J gene: TRBJ2-2; clone size: few; D gene: TRBD2; CDR3 protein: CAHAGGASGELFF; CDR3 DNA: TGTGCCCATGCGGGAGGGGCATCCGGGGAGCTGTTTTTT
V gene: TRBV10-3; J gene: TRBJ1-1; clone size: few; D gene: -; CDR3 protein: CAIRNRDTEAFF; CDR3 DNA: TGTGCCATCCGGAACAGAGACACTGAAGCTTTCTTT
V gene: TRBV20-1; J gene: TRBJ2-6; clone size: -; D gene: -; CDR3 protein: CSASQGAGANVLTF; CDR3 DNA: TGCAGTGCATCACAGGGCGCGGGGGCCAACGTCCTGACTTTC
V gene: TRBV29-1; J gene: TRBJ2-7; clone size: many; D gene: -; CDR3 protein: CSVEAGTHEQYF; CDR3 DNA: TGCAGCGTTGAGGCAGGGACCCACGAGCAGTACTTC
V gene: TRBV3-1; J gene: TRBJ1-1; clone size: many; D gene: -; CDR3 protein: CASSLGGGITEAFF; CDR3 DNA: TGTGCCAGCAGCCTAGGAGGGGGAATCACTGAAGCTTTCTTT
V gene: TRBV3-1; J gene: TRBJ2-1; clone size: many; D gene: -; CDR3 protein: CASSQDRVNEQFF; CDR3 DNA: TGTGCCAGCAGCCAAGATAGAGTGAATGAGCAGTTCTTC
V gene: TRBV29-1; J gene: TRBJ2-7; clone size: many; D gene: -; CDR3 protein: CSVEGVVGEPYEQYF; CDR3 DNA: TGCAGCGTTGAAGGTGTAGTAGGGGAACCCTACGAGCAGTACTTC
V gene: TRBV19; J gene: TRBJ1-2; clone size: many; D gene: -; CDR3 protein: CASSYLNYGYTF; CDR3 DNA: TGTGCCAGTAGTTACCTCAACTATGGCTACACCTTC
V gene: TRBV6-4; J gene: TRBJ1-5; clone size: few; D gene: -; CDR3 protein: CATVRNQPQHF; CDR3 DNA: TGTGCCACCGTCCGCAATCAGCCCCAGCATTTT
V gene: TRBV19; J gene: TRBJ1-2; clone size: -; D gene: -; CDR3 protein: CASSISSSGSNYGYTF; CDR3 DNA: TGTGCCAGTAGTATATCTTCCTCGGGGAGTAACTATGGCTACACCTTC
V gene: TRBV7-8; J gene: TRBJ2-7; clone size: many; D gene: TRBD1; CDR3 protein: CASSLVGTGPHEQYF; CDR3 DNA: TGTGCCAGCAGCTTGGTCGGGACAGGGCCCCACGAGCAGTACTTC